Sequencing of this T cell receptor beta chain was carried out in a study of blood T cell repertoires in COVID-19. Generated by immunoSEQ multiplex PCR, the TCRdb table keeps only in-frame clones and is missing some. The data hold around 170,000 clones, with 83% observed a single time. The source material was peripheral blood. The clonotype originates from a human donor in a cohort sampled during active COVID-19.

CDR3 nucleotide sequence: TGTGCCAGCAGCCAAGATTGCGGAAGGGAGGGGGGTGGAGAAAAACTGTTTTTT. Translated, it gives CASSQDCGREGGGEKLFF. The V and J genes are TRBV3-1 (or the pseudogene TRBV3-2) and TRBJ1-4; TRBD1 might be the D (6 bases). Trimming removed 0 bases at V and 8 bases at J, with 22 bases between. This CDR3 is built from 18 residues. Germline V CDR1 and CDR2: LGHDT, YNNKEL (reference sequence).